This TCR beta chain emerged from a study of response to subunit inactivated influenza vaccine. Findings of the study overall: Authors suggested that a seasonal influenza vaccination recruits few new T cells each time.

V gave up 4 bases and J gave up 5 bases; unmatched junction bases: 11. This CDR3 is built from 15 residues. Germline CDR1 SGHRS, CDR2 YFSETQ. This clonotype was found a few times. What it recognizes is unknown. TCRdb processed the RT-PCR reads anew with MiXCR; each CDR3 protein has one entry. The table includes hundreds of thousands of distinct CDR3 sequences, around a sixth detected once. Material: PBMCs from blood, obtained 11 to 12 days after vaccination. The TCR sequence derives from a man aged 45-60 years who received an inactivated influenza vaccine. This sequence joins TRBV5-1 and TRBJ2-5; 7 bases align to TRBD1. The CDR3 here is CASSPLRGTAETQYF. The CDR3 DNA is TGCGCCAGCAGCCCCCTTCGAGGGACAGCTGAGACCCAGTACTTC. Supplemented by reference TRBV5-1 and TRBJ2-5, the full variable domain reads KAGVTQTPRYLIKTRGQQVTLSCSPISGHRSVSWYQQTPGQGLQFLFEYFSETQRNKGNFPGRFSGRQFSNSRSEMNVSTLELGDSALYLCASSPLRGTAETQYFGPGTRLLVL.